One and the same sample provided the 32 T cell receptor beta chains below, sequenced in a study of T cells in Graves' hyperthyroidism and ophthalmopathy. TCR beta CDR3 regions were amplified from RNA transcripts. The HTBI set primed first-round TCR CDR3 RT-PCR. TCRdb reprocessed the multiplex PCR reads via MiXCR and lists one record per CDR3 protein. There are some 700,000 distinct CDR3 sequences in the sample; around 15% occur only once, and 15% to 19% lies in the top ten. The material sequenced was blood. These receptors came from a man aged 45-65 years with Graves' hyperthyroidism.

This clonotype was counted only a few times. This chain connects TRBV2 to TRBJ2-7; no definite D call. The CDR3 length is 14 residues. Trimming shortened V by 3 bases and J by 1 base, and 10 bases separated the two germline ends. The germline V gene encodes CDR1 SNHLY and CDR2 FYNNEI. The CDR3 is CASSDPGESYEQYF. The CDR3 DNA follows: TGTGCCAGCAGTGACCCAGGCGAATCCTACGAGCAGTACTTC. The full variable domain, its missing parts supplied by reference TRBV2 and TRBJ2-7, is EPEVTQTPSHQVTQMGQEVILRCVPISNHLYFYWYRQILGQKVEFLVSFYNNEISEKSEIFDDQFSVERPDGSNFTLKIRSTKLEDSAMYFCASSDPGESYEQYFGPGTRLTVT.

CDR3 region: CASSLVGGKSQPQHF. CDR3 bases: TGCGCCAGCAGCTTGGTGGGGGGAAAGAGTCAGCCCCAGCATTTT. This chain connects TRBV5-1 to TRBJ1-5, with D tentatively TRBD1 (5 bases). V was pared by 0 bases and J by 6 bases, with 13 bases between. Germline V gives CDR1 SGHRS, CDR2 YFSETQ. CDR3 length equals 15 residues.

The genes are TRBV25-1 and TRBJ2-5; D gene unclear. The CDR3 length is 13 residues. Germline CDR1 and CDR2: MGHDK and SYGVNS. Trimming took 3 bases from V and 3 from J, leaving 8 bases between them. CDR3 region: CASSEPPEETQYF. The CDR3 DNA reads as TGTGCCAGCAGTGAGCCCCCTGAAGAGACCCAGTACTTC.

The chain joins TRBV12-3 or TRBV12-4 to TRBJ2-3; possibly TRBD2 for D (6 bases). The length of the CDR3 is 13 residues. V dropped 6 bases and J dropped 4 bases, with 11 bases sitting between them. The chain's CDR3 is CASRRLVPDTQYF. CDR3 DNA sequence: TGTGCCAGCAGACGACTAGTCCCAGATACGCAGTATTTT.

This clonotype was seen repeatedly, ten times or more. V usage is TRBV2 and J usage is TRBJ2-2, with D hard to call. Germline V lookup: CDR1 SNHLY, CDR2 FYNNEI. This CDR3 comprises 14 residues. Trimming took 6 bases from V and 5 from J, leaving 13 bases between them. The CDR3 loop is CASSDMGFTGELFF. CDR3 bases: TGTGCCAGCAGCGACATGGGATTTACCGGGGAGCTGTTTTTT. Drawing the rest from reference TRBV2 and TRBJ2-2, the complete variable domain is EPEVTQTPSHQVTQMGQEVILRCVPISNHLYFYWYRQILGQKVEFLVSFYNNEISEKSEIFDDQFSVERPDGSNFTLKIRSTKLEDSAMYFCASSDMGFTGELFFGEGSRLTVL.

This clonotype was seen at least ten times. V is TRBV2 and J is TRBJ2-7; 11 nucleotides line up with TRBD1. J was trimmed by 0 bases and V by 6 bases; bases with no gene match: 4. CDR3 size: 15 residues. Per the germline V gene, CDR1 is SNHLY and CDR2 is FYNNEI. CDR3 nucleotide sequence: TGTGCCAGCAGCGGACAGGGGGCGGTCTCCTACGAGCAGTACTTC. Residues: CASSGQGAVSYEQYF.

In DNA form, the CDR3 reads TGTGCCAGCAGCCCCCGGCGTGGGAGCACAGATACGCAGTATTTT. It translates to CASSPRRGSTDTQYF. The chain employs TRBV7-2 and TRBJ2-3; unclear D gene. This CDR3 comprises 15 residues. From germline, CDR1 is SGHTA and CDR2 FQGNSA. The V end was cut by 5 bases, the J end by 0 bases, with 12 bases between.

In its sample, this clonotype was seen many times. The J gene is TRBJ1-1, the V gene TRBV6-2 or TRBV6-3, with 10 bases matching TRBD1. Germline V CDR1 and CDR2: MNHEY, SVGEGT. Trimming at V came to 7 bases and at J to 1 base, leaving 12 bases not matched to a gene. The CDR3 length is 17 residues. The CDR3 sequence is CASTNPPGQGRNTEAFF. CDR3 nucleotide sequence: TGTGCCAGCACGAACCCACCGGGACAGGGGAGGAACACTGAAGCTTTCTTT.

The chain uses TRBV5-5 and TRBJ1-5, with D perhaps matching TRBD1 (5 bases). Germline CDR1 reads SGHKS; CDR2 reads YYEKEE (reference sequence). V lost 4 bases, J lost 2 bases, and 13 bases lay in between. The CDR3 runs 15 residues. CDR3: CASSRAWGGNQPQHF. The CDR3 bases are TGTGCCAGCAGCCGGGCTTGGGGCGGCAATCAGCCCCAGCATTTT.

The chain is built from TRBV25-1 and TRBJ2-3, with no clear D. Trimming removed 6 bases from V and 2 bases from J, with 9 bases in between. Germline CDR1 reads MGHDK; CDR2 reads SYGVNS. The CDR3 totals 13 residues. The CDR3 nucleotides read TGTGCCAGCAGCAAGGAGTTCACAGATACGCAGTATTTT. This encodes CASSKEFTDTQYF.

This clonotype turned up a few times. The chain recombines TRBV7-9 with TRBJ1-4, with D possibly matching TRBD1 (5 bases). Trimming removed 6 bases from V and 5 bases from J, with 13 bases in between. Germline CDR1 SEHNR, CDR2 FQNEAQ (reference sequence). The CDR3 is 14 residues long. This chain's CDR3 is CASSGGQGNEKLFF. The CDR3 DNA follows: TGTGCCAGCAGTGGAGGGCAGGGAAATGAAAAACTGTTTTTT. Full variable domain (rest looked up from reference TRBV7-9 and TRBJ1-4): DTGVSQNPRHKITKRGQNVTFRCDPISEHNRLYWYRQTLGQGPEFLTYFQNEAQLEKSRLLSDRFSAERPKGSFSTLEIQRTEQGDSAMYLCASSGGQGNEKLFFGSGTQLSVL.

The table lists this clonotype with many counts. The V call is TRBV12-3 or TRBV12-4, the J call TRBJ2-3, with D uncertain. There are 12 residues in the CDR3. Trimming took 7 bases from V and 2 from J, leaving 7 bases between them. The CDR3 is CASKRDTDTQYF. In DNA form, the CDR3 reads TGTGCCAGCAAAAGGGACACAGATACGCAGTATTTT.

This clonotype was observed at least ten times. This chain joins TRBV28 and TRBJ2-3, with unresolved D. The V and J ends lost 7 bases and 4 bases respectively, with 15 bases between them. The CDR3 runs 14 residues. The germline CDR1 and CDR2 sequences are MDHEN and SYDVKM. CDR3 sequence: CASTRLPKADTQYF. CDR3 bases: TGTGCCAGCACCCGCCTCCCAAAGGCAGATACGCAGTATTTT.

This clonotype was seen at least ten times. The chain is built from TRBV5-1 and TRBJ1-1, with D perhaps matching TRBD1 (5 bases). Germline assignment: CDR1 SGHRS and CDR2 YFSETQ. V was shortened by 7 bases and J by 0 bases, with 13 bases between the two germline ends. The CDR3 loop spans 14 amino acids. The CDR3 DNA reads TGCGCCAGCGGGCCTGGGGGACTGAACACTGAAGCTTTCTTT. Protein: CASGPGGLNTEAFF.

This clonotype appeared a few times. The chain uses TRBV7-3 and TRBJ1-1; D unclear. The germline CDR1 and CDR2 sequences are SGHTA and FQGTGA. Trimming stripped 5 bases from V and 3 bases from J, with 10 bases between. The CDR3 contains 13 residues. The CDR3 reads CASSLTYDTEAFF. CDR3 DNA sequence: TGTGCCAGCAGCCTTACATATGACACTGAAGCTTTCTTT.

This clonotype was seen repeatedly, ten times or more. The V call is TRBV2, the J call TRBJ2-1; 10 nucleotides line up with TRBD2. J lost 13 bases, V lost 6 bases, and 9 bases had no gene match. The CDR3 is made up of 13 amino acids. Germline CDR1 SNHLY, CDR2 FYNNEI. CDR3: CASRTTGLAIQFF. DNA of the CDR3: TGTGCCAGCAGAACGACGGGACTAGCGATTCAGTTCTTC.

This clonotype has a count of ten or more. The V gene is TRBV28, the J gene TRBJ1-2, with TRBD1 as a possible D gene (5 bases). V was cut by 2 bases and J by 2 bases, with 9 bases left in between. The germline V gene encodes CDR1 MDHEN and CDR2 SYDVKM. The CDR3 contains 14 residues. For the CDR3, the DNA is TGTGCCAGCAGTTTAGGGGGATTCAACTATGGCTACACCTTC. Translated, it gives CASSLGGFNYGYTF.

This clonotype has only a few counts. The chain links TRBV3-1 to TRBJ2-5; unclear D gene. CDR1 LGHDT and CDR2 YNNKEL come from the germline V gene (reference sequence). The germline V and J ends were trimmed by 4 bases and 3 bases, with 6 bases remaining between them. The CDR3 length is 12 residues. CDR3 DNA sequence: TGTGCCAGCAGCCGGTCAAAAGAGACCCAGTACTTC. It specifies CASSRSKETQYF.

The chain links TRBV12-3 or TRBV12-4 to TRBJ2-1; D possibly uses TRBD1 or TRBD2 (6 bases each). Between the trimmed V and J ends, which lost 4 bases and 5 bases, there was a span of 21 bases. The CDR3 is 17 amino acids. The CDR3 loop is CASSYRVGGWFNNEQFF. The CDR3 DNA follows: TGTGCCAGCAGTTACAGGGTAGGAGGGTGGTTCAACAATGAGCAGTTCTTC.

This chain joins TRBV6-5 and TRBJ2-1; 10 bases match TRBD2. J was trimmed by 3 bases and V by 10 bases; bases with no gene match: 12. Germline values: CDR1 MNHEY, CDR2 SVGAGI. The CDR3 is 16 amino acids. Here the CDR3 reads CATRYLSSGSYNEQFF. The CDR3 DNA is TGTGCCACCCGTTACTTGTCTAGCGGGAGCTACAATGAGCAGTTCTTC.

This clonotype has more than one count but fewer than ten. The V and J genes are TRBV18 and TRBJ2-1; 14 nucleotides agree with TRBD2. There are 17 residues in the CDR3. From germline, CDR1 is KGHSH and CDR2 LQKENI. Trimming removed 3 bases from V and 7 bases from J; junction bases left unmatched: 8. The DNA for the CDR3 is TGTGCCAGCTCACCGAGACTAGCGGGAGGGTCGATTAATGAGCAGTTCTTC. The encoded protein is CASSPRLAGGSINEQFF.

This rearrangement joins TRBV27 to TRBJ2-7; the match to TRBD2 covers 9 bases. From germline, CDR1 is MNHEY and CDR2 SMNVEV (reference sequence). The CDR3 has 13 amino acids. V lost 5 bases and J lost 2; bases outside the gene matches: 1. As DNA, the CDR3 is TGTGCCAGCAGTCGGACTAGCGCCTACGAGCAGTACTTC. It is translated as CASSRTSAYEQYF.

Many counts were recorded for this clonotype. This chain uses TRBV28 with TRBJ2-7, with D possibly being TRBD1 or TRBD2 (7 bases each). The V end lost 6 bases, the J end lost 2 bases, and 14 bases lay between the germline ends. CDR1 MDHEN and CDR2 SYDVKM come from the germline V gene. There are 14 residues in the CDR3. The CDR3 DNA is TGTGCCAGCAGGTCAGGGGGGACTACCTACGAGCAGTACTTC. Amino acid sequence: CASRSGGTTYEQYF.

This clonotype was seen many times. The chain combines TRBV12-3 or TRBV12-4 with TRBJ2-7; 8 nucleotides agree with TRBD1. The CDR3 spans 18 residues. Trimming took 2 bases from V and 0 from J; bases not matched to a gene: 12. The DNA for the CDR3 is TGTGCCAGCAGTTTAAGATCTCTATTGGGACAGGACTCCTACGAGCAGTACTTC. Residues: CASSLRSLLGQDSYEQYF.

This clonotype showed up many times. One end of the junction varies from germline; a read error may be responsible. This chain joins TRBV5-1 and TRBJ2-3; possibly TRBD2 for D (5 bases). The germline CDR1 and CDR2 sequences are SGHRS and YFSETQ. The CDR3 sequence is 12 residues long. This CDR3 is CASSLGADTQYF. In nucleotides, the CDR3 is TGTGCCAGCAGCTTGGGAGCAGATACGCAGTATTTT.

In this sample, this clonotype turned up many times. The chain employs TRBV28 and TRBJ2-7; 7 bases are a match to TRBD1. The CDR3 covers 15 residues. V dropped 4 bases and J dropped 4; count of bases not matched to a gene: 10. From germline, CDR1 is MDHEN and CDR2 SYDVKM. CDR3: CASSSWGQIPYEQYF. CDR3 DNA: TGTGCCAGCAGTTCGTGGGGACAGATACCTTACGAGCAGTACTTC.

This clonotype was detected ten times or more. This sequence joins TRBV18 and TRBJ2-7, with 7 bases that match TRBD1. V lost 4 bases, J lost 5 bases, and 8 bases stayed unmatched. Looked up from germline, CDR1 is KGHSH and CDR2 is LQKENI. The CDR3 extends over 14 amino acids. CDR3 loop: CASSRSTGFHEQYF. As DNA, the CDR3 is TGTGCCAGCTCACGATCGACAGGGTTCCACGAGCAGTACTTC.

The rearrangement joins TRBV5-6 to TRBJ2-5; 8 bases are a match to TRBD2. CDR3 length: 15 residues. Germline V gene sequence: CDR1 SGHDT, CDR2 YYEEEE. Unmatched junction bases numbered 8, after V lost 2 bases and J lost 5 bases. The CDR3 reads CASSFRTSGPETQYF. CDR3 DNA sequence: TGTGCCAGCAGCTTTAGAACTAGCGGTCCGGAGACCCAGTACTTC.

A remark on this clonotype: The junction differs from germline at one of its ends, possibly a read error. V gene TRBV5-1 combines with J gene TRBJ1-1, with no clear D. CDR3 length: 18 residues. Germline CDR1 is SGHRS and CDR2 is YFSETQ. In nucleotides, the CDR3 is TGTGCCAGCAGCTCTCCGGTAACGGGGAGTTCCTGGGCCGCTGAAGCTTTCTTT. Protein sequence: CASSSPVTGSSWAAEAFF.

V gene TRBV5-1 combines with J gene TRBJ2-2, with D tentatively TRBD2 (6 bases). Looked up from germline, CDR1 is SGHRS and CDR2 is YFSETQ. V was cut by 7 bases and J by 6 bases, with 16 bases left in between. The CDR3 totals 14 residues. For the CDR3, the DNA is TGCGCCAGCTTCGCGGGATCTGACCCCGGGGAGCTGTTTTTT. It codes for CASFAGSDPGELFF.

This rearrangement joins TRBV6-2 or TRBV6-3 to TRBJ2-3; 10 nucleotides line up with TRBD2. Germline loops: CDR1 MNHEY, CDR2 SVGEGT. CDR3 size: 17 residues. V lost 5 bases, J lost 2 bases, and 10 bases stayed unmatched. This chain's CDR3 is CASSRTSGQTFTDTQYF. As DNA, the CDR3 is TGTGCCAGCAGTCGGACTAGCGGCCAGACCTTCACAGATACGCAGTATTTT.

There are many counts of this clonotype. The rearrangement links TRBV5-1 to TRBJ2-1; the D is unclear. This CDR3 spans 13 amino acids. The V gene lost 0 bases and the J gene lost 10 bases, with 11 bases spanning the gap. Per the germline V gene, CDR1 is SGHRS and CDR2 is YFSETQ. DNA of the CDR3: TGCGCCAGCAGCTTGGTCTTCCAGACCGAGCAGTTCTTC. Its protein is CASSLVFQTEQFF.